A selection of T cell receptor beta chains follows, all from one sample in a study of shared clonotypes between healthy human individuals. Here immunoSEQ multiplex PCR was the method, and the copy in TCRdb shows in-frame clones only, minus some. There are some 2.3 million clones in the sample; approximately 95% occur only once, and 0.39% lies in the top ten. The sample taken for sequencing was naive CD4+ T cells from PBMCs. The receptors originated from a young man in good health. Some clones in this sample may be carry-over from other donors' samples. The CDR3 runs from the conserved cysteine through the conserved F or W. The D gene is left open where the match is weak. Rows may omit the clone size; those that give it use once, few, many or a size class.

d_call	clone_size	v_call	j_call	cdr3_aa	cdr3_nt
NA	NA	TRBV5-1	TRBJ2-1	CASSNDRLNEQFF	TGCGCCAGCAGCAACGACAGGTTAAATGAGCAGTTCTTC
TRBD1	NA	TRBV27	TRBJ2-1	CASSRQGALYNEQFF	TGTGCCAGCAGCAGACAGGGGGCCCTCTACAATGAGCAGTTCTTC
NA	NA	TRBV7-9	TRBJ1-5	CASSFGGLSNQPQHF	TGTGCCAGCAGCTTTGGCGGATTAAGCAATCAGCCCCAGCATTTT
NA	NA	TRBV30	TRBJ2-1	CAWSPPVTRSEQFF	TGTGCCTGGAGTCCACCGGTGACCCGGAGTGAGCAGTTCTTC
TRBD2	once	TRBV29-1	TRBJ2-3	CSVTRAGGDTQYF	TGCAGCGTTACTCGGGCGGGGGGCGATACGCAGTATTTT
NA	NA	TRBV6-5	TRBJ2-7	CASGLGQNSYEQYF	TGTGCCAGCGGCCTAGGACAGAATTCCTACGAGCAGTACTTC
TRBD1	NA	TRBV7-2	TRBJ2-7	CASSQVGTGGDEQYF	TGTGCCAGCAGTCAAGTGGGGACAGGGGGCGACGAGCAGTACTTC
TRBD2	NA	TRBV19	TRBJ2-3	CASSTGTSGGSTDTQYF	TGTGCCAGTAGTACTGGGACTAGCGGAGGGAGCACAGATACGCAGTATTTT
TRBD1	NA	TRBV5-1	TRBJ1-2	CASSWETGDGYTF	TGCGCCAGCAGCTGGGAGACAGGGGATGGCTACACCTTC
NA	once	TRBV5-4	TRBJ2-7	CASSPGRGRSTYEQYF	TGTGCCAGCAGCCCCGGTAGGGGGAGGTCGACCTACGAGCAGTACTTC
TRBD2	NA	TRBV6-6	TRBJ2-1	CASTDGLAGGNEQFF	TGTGCCAGCACCGACGGGCTAGCGGGAGGGAATGAGCAGTTCTTC
NA	NA	TRBV18	TRBJ2-1	CASSPQWGISSVHEQFF	TGTGCCAGCTCACCACAGTGGGGGATTAGCAGCGTCCATGAGCAGTTCTTC
TRBD1	NA	TRBV7-2	TRBJ1-1	CASSSLQGAQGAFF	TGTGCCAGCAGCTCCTTACAGGGGGCGCAAGGTGCTTTCTTT
TRBD2	NA	TRBV7-3	TRBJ2-1	CASSSQPSGYNEQFF	TGTGCCAGCAGCTCCCAACCTAGCGGATACAATGAGCAGTTCTTC
NA	NA	TRBV28	TRBJ1-5	CASSSSSNQPQHF	TGTGCCAGCAGTTCATCGAGTAATCAGCCCCAGCATTTT
NA	NA	TRBV7-3	TRBJ2-3	CASSSEGADTQYF	TGTGCCAGCAGCTCGGAGGGAGCGGATACGCAGTATTTT
NA	NA	TRBV9	TRBJ2-2	CASSVGHSTGELFF	TGTGCCAGCAGCGTCGGACACTCCACCGGGGAGCTGTTTTTT
NA	once	TRBV7-6	TRBJ1-2	CASSPGWGRGYGYTF	TGTGCCAGCAGCCCAGGGTGGGGTCGTGGCTATGGCTACACCTTC
NA	few	TRBV5-1	TRBJ1-1	CASSLSGDTEAFF	TGCGCCAGCAGCTTGTCAGGGGACACTGAAGCTTTCTTT
NA	once	TRBV28	TRBJ1-4	CASSTQGVGGEKLFF	TGTGCCAGCAGTACACAAGGAGTAGGGGGTGAAAAACTGTTTTTT
TRBD2	NA	TRBV5-1	TRBJ2-1	CASSRGASGRSGNEQFF	TGCGCCAGCAGCCGAGGGGCTAGCGGGAGATCGGGGAATGAGCAGTTCTTC
NA	NA	TRBV6-1	TRBJ1-5	CASNHGRQGYQPQHF	TGTGCCAGCAACCATGGCCGCCAGGGATATCAGCCCCAGCATTTT